Below, 4 T cell receptor beta chains from the same sample are listed, as sequenced in a study of T cell responses to AZD1222 COVID-19 vaccine. Profiling relied on immunoSEQ multiplex PCR, and the TCRdb table lists in-frame clones only, not all of them. Here the sample spans more than 95,000 clones, roughly 91% being singletons. The input for sequencing was peripheral blood, taken on day 0 of AZD1222 vaccination. The receptors derive from an adult in good health.

The gene calls are TRBV10-2 and TRBJ1-5, with D uncertain. The V gene's germline CDR1 is WSHSY and CDR2 SAAADI. This CDR3 has 13 amino acids. V was cut by 2 bases and J by 5 bases, with 7 bases left in between. The CDR3 is CASSEDGHQPQHF. CDR3 sequence (DNA): TGCGCCAGCAGTGAGGACGGTCATCAGCCCCAGCATTTT.

This chain connects TRBV5-4 to TRBJ2-7; weak D call: TRBD2 (6 bases). Germline assignment: CDR1 SGHNT and CDR2 YYREEE (reference sequence). This CDR3 is 15 amino acids long. V shed 4 bases and J shed 0 bases, with 14 bases lying between them. The CDR3 DNA reads TGTGCCAGCAGCCCGGCGGGGAGAAGCTCCTACGAGCAGTACTTC. Amino acids: CASSPAGRSSYEQYF.

The V gene is TRBV6-2 or TRBV6-3, the J gene TRBJ2-3, with 13 bases fitting TRBD2. The CDR3 length is 18 residues. J was trimmed by 2 bases and V by 5 bases; bases with no gene match: 10. The germline gives CDR1 MNHEY, CDR2 SVGEGT. The CDR3: CASSGRLAGGLYTDTQYF. In nucleotides, the CDR3 is TGTGCCAGCAGTGGACGACTAGCGGGGGGCCTATACACAGATACGCAGTATTTT.

This chain joins TRBV6-5 and TRBJ1-1, with 8 bases matching TRBD1. The germline V gene encodes CDR1 MNHEY and CDR2 SVGAGI. The ends lost 5 bases at V and 11 bases at J; junction bases unmatched: 13. The CDR3 totals 14 residues. CDR3 amino acids: CASSPGGVSGIAFF. The CDR3 bases are TGTGCCAGCAGTCCAGGGGGCGTATCGGGTATCGCTTTCTTT.